Below, 18 T cell receptor beta chains from the same sample are listed, as sequenced in a study of T cell clonality in common variable immunodeficiency. Broader study findings: Common variable immunodeficiency TCR beta sequences reportedly had fewer deletions and N-nucleotide insertions.

Antigens of these TCRs are unknown. Sequencing used immunoSEQ multiplex PCR; TCRdb keeps in-frame clones, though not all of them. The data show 7,000 to 9,500 clones, with none appearing a single time. Material for sequencing was peripheral blood mononuclear cells. These receptors originate from a human donor with common variable immunodeficiency.

By its share, this clone is medium-sized. The CDR3 end lies 3 residues beyond the end of the read and is filled in from the germline J gene. The gene calls are TRBV19 and TRBJ1-1; D perhaps matches TRBD1 (5 bases). V was clipped by 3 bases and J by 4 bases, with 9 bases between them. Germline-derived CDR1 and CDR2 are LNHDA and SQIVND (reference sequence). The length of the CDR3 is 13 residues. Partial CDR3 DNA: TGTGCCAGTAGTATGGGGGGAAGCACTGAA. Translating it yields CASSMGGSTE. In full, the CDR3 is CASSMGGSTEAFF.

This clone is labeled as medium-sized. Read data end 3 residues before the CDR3 end; the end is taken from the germline J gene. The rearrangement uses TRBV28 and TRBJ2-2; 9 bases agree with TRBD2. The CDR3 is 16 residues long. Germline CDR1 and CDR2: MDHEN and SYDVKM. V was pared by 3 bases and J by 1 base, with 3 bases of the junction left unmatched. Partial CDR3 DNA: TGTGCCAGCAGTTTTCTAGCGGGGTTGAACACCGGGGAG. Translated: CASSFLAGLNTGE. The complete CDR3 reads CASSFLAGLNTGELFF. Combining the CDR3 with reference TRBV28 and TRBJ2-2 gives the whole variable domain DVKVTQSSRYLVKRTGEKVFLECVQDMDHENMFWYRQDPGLGLRLIYFSYDVKMKEKGDIPEGYSVSREKKERFSLILESASTNQTSMYLCASSFLAGLNTGELFFGEGSRLTVL.

This clone was recorded at least ten times. The read falls 3 residues short of the CDR3 end, and the missing part is taken from the germline J gene. The chain couples TRBV28 to TRBJ2-7; 9 bases are a match to TRBD1. The CDR3 runs 19 residues. Looked up from germline, CDR1 is MDHEN and CDR2 is SYDVKM. V lost 5 bases, J lost 3 bases, and 20 bases stayed unmatched. CDR3 region: CASSPHGLTPGQGFYEQYF. CDR3 DNA, as far as it was read: TGTGCCAGCAGTCCCCATGGGCTGACCCCGGGACAGGGATTCTACGAG.

This clone was recorded many times. The sequence runs out 3 residues before the end of the CDR3; the remainder is reconstructed from the germline J gene. The genes are TRBV30 and TRBJ2-2, with D perhaps matching TRBD2 (6 bases). Germline assignment: CDR1 GTSNPN and CDR2 SVGIG (reference sequence). The CDR3 totals 15 residues. V was cut by 5 bases and J by 2 bases, with 15 bases left in between. The CDR3 DNA, read in part, is TGTGCCTGGTCCGGGGGTCGAGGCAACACCGGGGAG. Encoded protein: CAWSGGRGNTGE. The full CDR3 protein reads CAWSGGRGNTGELFF.

Ten or more counts support this clone. The read is 3 residues too short to cover the CDR3 end, so that end is filled in from the germline J gene. The rearrangement links TRBV6-1 to TRBJ2-7; 8 nucleotides match TRBD1. The V gene's germline CDR1 is MNHNS and CDR2 SASEGT. The V segment lost 0 bases and the J segment 3 bases; nucleotides outside the gene matches: 13. This CDR3 region has 18 residues. CDR3 in amino acids: CASSEASPGQVKYYEQYF. The part of the CDR3 DNA that was read is TGTGCCAGCAGTGAAGCGTCCCCGGGACAGGTGAAATACTACGAG.

This clone was recorded many times. The read finishes 3 residues shy of the CDR3 end, and the germline J gene is used to complete it. V is TRBV20-1 and J is TRBJ1-1; 9 bases match TRBD1. CDR3 length: 14 residues. Germline-derived CDR1 and CDR2 are DFQATT and SNEGSKA (reference sequence). J was trimmed by 7 bases and V by 3 bases; bases with no gene match: 9. The covered CDR3 bases are TGCAGTGCTAGGGGACAGGGCTATCTTAGTGAA. Protein: CSARGQGYLSE. The CDR3 in full is CSARGQGYLSEAFF.

This clone occurred many times. The sequence runs out 3 residues before the end of the CDR3; the remainder is reconstructed from the germline J gene. This sequence joins TRBV5-1 and TRBJ2-2; TRBD1 matches at 7 bases. The CDR3 totals 16 residues. V lost 1 base and J lost 2; bases outside the gene matches: 5. Germline assignment: CDR1 SGHRS and CDR2 YFSETQ. The CDR3 sequence: CASSLLGQVNTGELFF. The CDR3 bases that were read are TGCGCCAGCAGCTTGCTAGGACAGGTTAACACCGGGGAG.

This clone was recorded many times. From the germline J gene comes the end of the CDR3, since the read stops 3 residues before it. The chain recombines TRBV2 with TRBJ2-5; D call uncertain. The germline gives CDR1 SNHLY, CDR2 FYNNEI. The CDR3 has 14 amino acids. V was pared by 2 bases and J by 5 bases, with 12 bases between. The CDR3 region is CASSELATFETQYF. The CDR3 DNA, read in part, is TGTGCCAGCAGTGAATTGGCAACGTTTGAGACC.

This clone was detected many times. The read terminates 3 residues ahead of where the CDR3 ends, so the germline J gene completes it. Other DNA sequences from this sample encode an identical CDR3 as well. V is TRBV2 and J is TRBJ2-7, with 7 bases lining up with TRBD1. This CDR3 comprises 16 residues. Germline V lookup: CDR1 SNHLY, CDR2 FYNNEI. The trim removed 6 bases at V and 3 bases at J, leaving 14 bases unmatched. CDR3 bases read: TGTGCCAGCAGACCCCGACAGGGTATAAGACTCTACGAG. It translates to CASRPRQGIRLYE. The entire CDR3 protein is CASRPRQGIRLYEQYF.

As for this clone: The read ends 3 residues early relative to the CDR3; the germline J gene fills the gap. The chain recombines TRBV5-1 with TRBJ1-4; D possibly corresponds to TRBD1 (5 bases). Trimming took 3 bases from V and 8 from J, leaving 8 bases between them. Per the germline V gene, CDR1 is SGHRS and CDR2 is YFSETQ. This CDR3 is built from 12 residues. The CDR3 bases that were read are TGCGCCAGCAGCTGGGGGGAGGAAAAA. It encodes CASSWGEEK. The whole CDR3 sequence is CASSWGEEKLFF.

This clone was counted ten times or more. The missing CDR3 end, 3 residues past where the read stops, is filled in from the germline J gene. V and J are TRBV10-3 and TRBJ1-3; D perhaps matches TRBD1 (5 bases). The CDR3 covers 12 residues. V dropped 11 bases and J dropped 4 bases, with 12 bases sitting between them. Germline loops: CDR1 ENHRY, CDR2 SYGVKD. Partial CDR3 DNA: TGTGCCGTTACAGGCTCCGGAAACACC. This encodes CAVTGSGNT. The entire CDR3 protein reads CAVTGSGNTIYF.

This clone was picked up a small number of times. The read falls 3 residues short of the CDR3 end, and the missing part is taken from the germline J gene. The chain carries TRBV19 and TRBJ2-5; 9 positions match TRBD1. CDR1 and CDR2 (germline): LNHDA, SQIVND (reference sequence). This CDR3 contains 16 residues. After removal of 0 bases from V and 6 bases from J, the junction contained 8 bases not matched to a gene. The CDR3 sequence: CASSIDGTGGNKTQYF. CDR3 DNA, as far as it was read: TGTGCCAGTAGTATAGATGGTACAGGGGGCAATAAGACC.

This clone was observed many times. The read ends 3 residues early relative to the CDR3; the germline J gene fills the gap. V usage is TRBV10-3 and J usage is TRBJ2-7; a possible D gene is TRBD1 (6 bases). CDR3 size: 18 residues. CDR1 and CDR2 (germline): ENHRY, SYGVKD. Trimming stripped 3 bases from V and 5 bases from J, with 26 bases between. CDR3 region: CAISELGFRGRAFHEQYF. CDR3 DNA, as far as it was read: TGTGCCATCAGTGAACTGGGTTTCAGGGGCAGGGCGTTCCACGAG.

This clone was found many times. From the germline J gene comes the end of the CDR3, since the read stops 3 residues before it. V is TRBV5-1 and J is TRBJ2-5; tentative D call: TRBD1 (6 bases). The V and J ends lost 0 bases and 2 bases respectively, with 11 bases between them. This CDR3 region has 15 residues. CDR1 is SGHRS and CDR2 is YFSETQ in the germline V gene. This CDR3 is CASSLGQGIQETQYF. The part of the CDR3 DNA that was read is TGCGCCAGCAGCTTGGGCCAGGGGATACAAGAGACC.

This clone was seen at least ten times. The read ends 3 residues shy of where the CDR3 ends; the end is completed using the germline J gene. V usage is TRBV19 and J usage is TRBJ2-7, with D possibly being TRBD1 (6 bases). V was shortened by 10 bases and J by 5 bases, with 9 bases between the two germline ends. Germline V gene lookup returns CDR1 LNHDA and CDR2 SQIVND (reference sequence). This CDR3 is built from 10 residues. The sequenced part of the CDR3 DNA is TGTGCCACCGGGACAAACGAG. Translated, it gives CATGTNE. The entire CDR3 reads CATGTNEQYF.

This clone was seen ten or more times. The read comes to an end 3 residues before the CDR3 does, leaving the germline J gene to fill in the end. J is TRBJ2-5 and V is TRBV2; TRBD2 matches 8 bases. From germline, CDR1 is SNHLY and CDR2 FYNNEI. This CDR3 is 14 amino acids long. Trimming cost V 6 bases and J 4 bases; bases outside gene matches: 7. Partial CDR3 DNA: TGTGCCAGCAGCCCCTCCGGGGGGGGAGAGACC. It translates to CASSPSGGGET. The whole CDR3 sequence is CASSPSGGGETQYF.

This clone was counted between two and nine times. A read error may account for a junction end that differs from germline. From the germline J gene comes the end of the CDR3, since the read stops 3 residues before it. The V call is TRBV11-2, the J call TRBJ2-1; TRBD2 might be the D (6 bases). Germline lookup yields CDR1 SGHAT and CDR2 FQNNGV. The CDR3 spans 14 residues. The CDR3 spells CASRLGTSYNEQFF. The covered CDR3 bases are TGTGCCAGCAGATTAGGGACTTCTTACAATGAG. Full variable domain (outside the CDR3, taken from reference TRBV11-2 and TRBJ2-1): EAGVAQSPRYKIIEKRQSVAFWCNPISGHATLYWYQQILGQGPKLLIQFQNNGVVDDSQLPKDRFSAERLKGVDSTLKIQPAKLEDSAVYLCASRLGTSYNEQFFGPGTRLTVL.

This clone was counted at least ten times. The CDR3 end falls 3 residues outside the read, so it is completed with the germline J gene. This rearrangement joins TRBV19 to TRBJ1-1, with D unclear. The CDR3 contains 12 residues. The germline gives CDR1 LNHDA, CDR2 SQIVND (reference sequence). The ends were cut back, 5 bases at V and 3 bases at J, with 7 bases in the middle. The CDR3 DNA, read in part, is TGTGCCAGTAGTCATAGGGACACTGAA. It translates to CASSHRDTE. The CDR3 in its entirety is CASSHRDTEAFF.